The 9 T cell receptor beta chains listed next were all sequenced from one sample in a study of PD-1 blockade in classical Hodgkin lymphoma. Documented time point: cycle 4 day 1 (C4D1), after less than seven weeks of nivolumab. Exposure to brentuximab vedotin varied, and each patient had relapsed following autologous stem cell transplantation. Here immunoSEQ multiplex PCR was the method, and the copy in TCRdb shows in-frame clones only, minus some. The sample yields 20,000 to 25,000 clones, under 85% seen once. Sequencing used peripheral blood mononuclear cells (PBMCs), obtained before the fourth cycle of nivolumab. These receptors were obtained from a human donor with classical Hodgkin lymphoma.

This rearrangement joins TRBV15 to TRBJ1-5, with no clear D. Germline values: CDR1 LNHNV, CDR2 YYDKDF (reference sequence). CDR3 size: 13 residues. The V and J ends lost 5 bases and 6 bases respectively, with 11 bases between them. CDR3 amino acids: CATSSKSAQPQHF. CDR3 bases: TGTGCCACCAGCTCCAAGAGTGCTCAGCCCCAGCATTTT.

The chain recombines TRBV5-8 with TRBJ1-5; D is undetermined. The germline V gene has CDR1 SGHTS and CDR2 YDEGEE. The CDR3 contains 13 residues. Deletions cut 4 bases from V and 7 bases from J, with 12 bases between. In DNA form, the CDR3 reads TGTGCCAGCAGCCTAATCCCCGGGCAGCCCCAGCATTTT. It specifies CASSLIPGQPQHF.

The V gene is TRBV27, the J gene TRBJ1-2, with D possibly being TRBD1 (5 bases). The V end lost 4 bases, the J end lost 7 bases, and 13 bases lay between the germline ends. Germline V gene lookup returns CDR1 MNHEY and CDR2 SMNVEV (reference sequence). The CDR3 covers 13 residues. The CDR3 protein is CASSWRDGLGYTF. Here the CDR3 DNA reads TGTGCCAGCAGTTGGAGGGACGGGCTTGGCTACACCTTC.

The chain employs TRBV9 and TRBJ2-7; D might be TRBD1 (5 bases). The CDR3 length is 15 residues. Germline V gene lookup returns CDR1 SGDLS and CDR2 YYNGEE. V was trimmed by 3 bases and J by 2 bases, leaving 15 bases between them. The CDR3 coding sequence is TGTGCCAGCAGCGCTCAGGGCGACCTAACCTACGAGCAGTACTTC. This codes for CASSAQGDLTYEQYF.

The chain has TRBV7-6 and TRBJ2-1, with D tentatively TRBD2 (7 bases). The CDR3 is made up of 14 amino acids. V lost 5 bases and J 5 bases, leaving 13 bases between the germline ends. In germline, CDR1 is SGHVS, CDR2 FNYEAQ. CDR3 in DNA: TGTGCCAGCAGCCTCGCGGGGGCGAACAATGAGCAGTTCTTC. Translated, it gives CASSLAGANNEQFF. Supplemented by reference TRBV7-6 and TRBJ2-1, the full variable domain reads GAGVSQSPRYKVTKRGQDVALRCDPISGHVSLYWYRQALGQGPEFLTYFNYEAQQDKSGLPNDRFSAERPEGSISTLTIQRTEQRDSAMYRCASSLAGANNEQFFGPGTRLTVL.

This chain joins TRBV11-2 and TRBJ1-1; unclear D gene. Trimming left V 3 bases short and J 1 base short, with 9 bases between. CDR3 length equals 14 residues. Germline V lookup: CDR1 SGHAT, CDR2 FQNNGV. The CDR3 loop is CASSFEFRNTEAFF. The CDR3 nucleotides are TGTGCCAGCAGCTTCGAGTTTAGGAACACTGAAGCTTTCTTT. The complete variable domain, with remaining parts taken from reference TRBV11-2 and TRBJ1-1, reads EAGVAQSPRYKIIEKRQSVAFWCNPISGHATLYWYQQILGQGPKLLIQFQNNGVVDDSQLPKDRFSAERLKGVDSTLKIQPAKLEDSAVYLCASSFEFRNTEAFFGQGTRLTVV.

This clone was recorded once. This chain links TRBV7-8 with TRBJ2-5; perhaps TRBD1 as D (5 bases). The CDR3 consists of 15 residues. V lost 1 base to trimming and J lost 7 bases, with 16 bases between them. Germline V gives CDR1 SGHVS, CDR2 FQNEAQ. In DNA, the CDR3 is TGTGCCAGCAGCTTAGGGCAGGGCAGGTTCATGACCCAGTACTTC. It codes for CASSLGQGRFMTQYF.

V is TRBV10-3 and J is TRBJ2-5; 9 bases line up with TRBD2. The end of the DNA is better explained by TRBJ2-7, so the J call may be wrong. This CDR3 has 15 residues. Looked up from germline, CDR1 is ENHRY and CDR2 is SYGVKD. The CDR3 nucleotides read TGTGCCATCAGTGAAGAGCGGGGGGCCAGCTACGAGCAGTACTTC. Translation gives CAISEERGASYEQYF.

As regards this clone: At one end, the junction sequence differs from germline, possibly due to a read error. The chain has TRBV7-6 and TRBJ1-1; TRBD1 is a possible D gene (6 bases). CDR1 is SGHVS, CDR2 FNYEAQ, per germline. CDR3 length: 14 residues. CDR3 residues: CASSSTGGNTGAFF. The CDR3 coding sequence is TGTGCCAGCAGCTCGACAGGTGGGAACACTGGAGCTTTCTTT. Looking up the rest from reference TRBV7-6 and TRBJ1-1 gives the full variable domain: GAGVSQSPRYKVTKRGQDVALRCDPISGHVSLYWYRQALGQGPEFLTYFNYEAQQDKSGLPNDRFSAERPEGSISTLTIQRTEQRDSAMYRCASSSTGGNTGAFFGQGTRLTVV.